The sequence of this T cell receptor beta chain was determined in a study of blood T cell repertoires in COVID-19. The germline gives CDR1 LNHDA, CDR2 SQIVND (reference sequence). V gave up 2 bases and J gave up 4 bases; unmatched junction bases: 9. This CDR3 has 17 amino acids. The method was immunoSEQ multiplex PCR; TCRdb's version includes in-frame clones alone and lacks a portion of them. The profile shows some 160,000 clones, approximately 82% of them singletons. This clone was seen just once. The V gene is TRBV19, the J gene TRBJ1-5, with TRBD1 matching over 9 bases. Sequencing was done on a sample of peripheral blood. The TCR sequence derives from a man in his 70s who had recovered from COVID-19. The CDR3 nucleotides are TGTGCCAGTAGTATACCCGGGACAGGGAGTAGTAATCAGCCCCAGCATTTT. This gives the protein CASSIPGTGSSNQPQHF.